This TCR beta chain originates from a study of blood T cell repertoires in COVID-19. Study context: T cells, B-cell-depleted T cells, or PBMCs provided the cDNA or gDNA that served as material.

Trimming left V 3 bases short and J 3 bases short, with 9 bases between. The CDR3 consists of 13 residues. Germline loops: CDR1 MNHNS, CDR2 SASEGT. Repertoires were generated with immunoSEQ multiplex PCR, while TCRdb's copy carries only in-frame clones and drops some. There are more than 200,000 clones in the sample; about 86% occur only once, and approximately 2% lies in the top ten. This sequence originates from a man between 25 and 39 years old with active or convalescent COVID-19. Sequencing was done on a sample of peripheral blood. The chain employs TRBV6-1 and TRBJ2-7; possibly TRBD2 for D (6 bases). The CDR3 protein is CASSETSIYEQYF. The CDR3 bases are TGTGCCAGCAGTGAGACTAGTATCTACGAGCAGTACTTC.